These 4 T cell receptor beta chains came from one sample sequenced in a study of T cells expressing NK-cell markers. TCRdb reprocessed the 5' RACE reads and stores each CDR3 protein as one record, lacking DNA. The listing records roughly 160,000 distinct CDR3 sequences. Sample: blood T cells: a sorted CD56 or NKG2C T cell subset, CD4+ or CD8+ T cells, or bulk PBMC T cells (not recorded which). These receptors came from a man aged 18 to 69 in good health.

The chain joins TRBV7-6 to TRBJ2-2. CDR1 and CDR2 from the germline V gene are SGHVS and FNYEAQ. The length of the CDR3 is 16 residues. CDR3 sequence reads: CASSLGRDANTGELFF.

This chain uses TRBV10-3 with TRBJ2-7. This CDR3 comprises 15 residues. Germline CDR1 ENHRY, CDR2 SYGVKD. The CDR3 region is CAISEGQSSSYEQYF.

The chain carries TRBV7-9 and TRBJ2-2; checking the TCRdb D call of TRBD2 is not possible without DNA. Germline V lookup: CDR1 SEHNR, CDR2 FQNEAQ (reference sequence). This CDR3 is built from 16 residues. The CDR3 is CASSPPEGTNTGELFF.

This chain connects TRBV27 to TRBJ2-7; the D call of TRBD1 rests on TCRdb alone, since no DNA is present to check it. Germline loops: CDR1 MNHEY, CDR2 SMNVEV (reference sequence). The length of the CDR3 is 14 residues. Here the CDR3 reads CASSLSRGIYEQYF.